Listed below are T cell receptor beta chains from one sample, sequenced in a study of cytomegalovirus exposure and HLA in healthy donors. Sequenced by immunoSEQ multiplex PCR; TCRdb stores in-frame clones only, minus some. This repertoire shows roughly 190,000 clones, more than 70% found once; its top ten account for about 1.6%. The sample taken for sequencing was PBMCs. These receptors were collected from a woman younger than 35 in good health and CMV-seronegative. Both conserved end residues are part of each CDR3. A D gene is named only where the DNA matches it firmly. A clone size is listed for some rows: how often the clone was seen (once, few, many), or a class if it is expanded.

-	TRBV19	-	TRBJ2-1	CASSIMGRLNEQFF	TGTGCCAGTAGTATAATGGGCAGGCTTAATGAGCAGTTCTTC
-	TRBV27	-	TRBJ2-3	CATQPIAALTDTQYF	TGTGCCACCCAGCCAATAGCGGCCCTAACGGATACGCAGTATTTT
-	TRBV4-1	-	TRBJ1-1	CASSQAFLNTEAFF	TGCGCCAGCAGCCAAGCGTTTTTGAACACTGAAGCTTTCTTT
-	TRBV5-6	-	TRBJ2-1	CASSLGQGFRSYNEQFF	TGTGCCAGCAGCTTGGGGCAGGGGTTCAGGTCCTACAATGAGCAGTTCTTC
-	TRBV2	-	TRBJ1-1	CASRWEGLRTEAFF	TGTGCCAGCAGGTGGGAGGGATTGCGGACTGAAGCTTTCTTT
TRBD1	TRBV5-1	few	TRBJ1-1	CASSGKTGVATEAFF	TGCGCCAGCAGCGGCAAGACAGGGGTTGCCACTGAAGCTTTCTTT
-	TRBV7-3	few	TRBJ1-2	CASSLHGYGYTF	TGTGCCAGCAGCTTACACGGCTATGGCTACACCTTC
-	TRBV10-2	-	TRBJ1-2	CASSEIPDWGYTF	TGCGCCAGCAGTGAGATCCCGGACTGGGGCTACACCTTC
TRBD1	TRBV19	few	TRBJ2-5	CASSVAGGGETQYF	TGTGCCAGTAGTGTCGCAGGGGGCGGGGAGACCCAGTACTTC
-	TRBV7-6	-	TRBJ2-1	CASSLVGGPDSYNEQFF	TGTGCCAGCAGCTTAGTCGGAGGGCCTGACTCCTACAATGAGCAGTTCTTC
-	TRBV6-5	-	TRBJ1-1	CASTRTPQRKAEAFF	TGTGCCAGCACGAGGACACCACAGCGTAAGGCTGAAGCTTTCTTT
TRBD1	TRBV2	-	TRBJ2-2	CASRGQGMNTGELFF	TGTGCCAGCAGAGGACAGGGTATGAACACCGGGGAGCTGTTTTTT
TRBD1	TRBV27	-	TRBJ1-2	CASSLFGDRAINYGYTF	TGTGCCAGCAGTTTATTTGGGGACAGGGCGATAAACTATGGCTACACCTTC
TRBD1	TRBV19	-	TRBJ2-1	CASSIAKGGQFF	TGTGCCAGTAGTATAGCAAAAGGGGGCCAGTTCTTC
-	TRBV19	few	TRBJ2-7	CASSRYRDFYEQYF	TGTGCCAGTAGTCGATACCGGGACTTCTACGAGCAGTACTTC
TRBD1	TRBV18	-	TRBJ1-2	CASSPDRAVDGYTF	TGTGCCAGCTCACCAGACAGGGCAGTCGATGGCTACACCTTC
TRBD1	TRBV7-9	once	TRBJ1-1	CATSIRGQVEAFF	TGTGCCACCTCCATCAGGGGGCAGGTTGAAGCTTTCTTT
-	TRBV4-1	-	TRBJ1-2	CASSQGTRVGFDGYTF	TGCGCCAGCAGCCAAGGAACCAGGGTAGGTTTCGATGGCTACACCTTC
-	TRBV10-1	few	TRBJ2-7	CASSESGRRFSYEQYF	TGCGCCAGCAGTGAGTCGGGCCGCCGTTTTAGCTACGAGCAGTACTTC
TRBD2	TRBV30	once	TRBJ2-1	CAWSVLSGSVSEQFF	TGTGCCTGGAGTGTACTTAGCGGGAGTGTCAGCGAGCAGTTCTTC
TRBD2	TRBV5-6	-	TRBJ2-5	CASSLLAGGIETQYF	TGTGCCAGCAGCTTACTAGCGGGAGGGATAGAGACCCAGTACTTC
-	TRBV6-7	-	TRBJ2-5	CASSYSVRGTQETQYF	TGTGCCAGCAGTTACTCGGTACGGGGGACTCAAGAGACCCAGTACTTC
-	TRBV4-1	-	TRBJ2-5	CASSQDIQPGQETQYF	TGCGCCAGCAGCCAAGATATCCAGCCGGGCCAAGAGACCCAGTACTTC
-	TRBV7-9	-	TRBJ2-5	CASSLGQGYGTQYF	TGTGCCAGCAGCTTAGGTCAGGGGTACGGGACCCAGTACTTC
TRBD1	TRBV6-1	-	TRBJ2-2	CASSEGVGTGLIRELFF	TGTGCCAGCAGTGAAGGAGTGGGGACAGGGCTGATTCGGGAGCTGTTTTTT
-	TRBV19	many	TRBJ2-1	CASSIGRGGYNEQFF	TGTGCCAGTAGTATAGGGAGGGGGGGTTACAATGAGCAGTTCTTC